Each of the 20 T cell receptor beta chains below was sequenced from the same sample in a study of shared clonotypes between healthy human individuals. Profiled with immunoSEQ multiplex PCR; TCRdb holds only in-frame clones, not every one. The data contain 1,500,000 or so clones, roughly 96% of them singletons. Sequences were obtained from naive CD4+ T cells sorted from blood. Sample subset: CD45RA+ positively selected. The receptors here all came from a man aged 30-40 years in good health.

The chain uses TRBV28 and TRBJ1-5; D may be TRBD1 (6 bases). The CDR3 extends over 16 amino acids. Germline V gene lookup returns CDR1 MDHEN and CDR2 SYDVKM. V was trimmed by 3 bases and J by 6 bases, leaving 18 bases between them. CDR3 amino acids: CASSFPRGLPSQPQHF. The CDR3 DNA reads as TGTGCCAGCAGTTTTCCCAGGGGTCTTCCCAGTCAGCCCCAGCATTTT. Drawing the rest from reference TRBV28 and TRBJ1-5, the complete variable domain is DVKVTQSSRYLVKRTGEKVFLECVQDMDHENMFWYRQDPGLGLRLIYFSYDVKMKEKGDIPEGYSVSREKKERFSLILESASTNQTSMYLCASSFPRGLPSQPQHFGDGTRLSIL.

The rearrangement links TRBV2 to TRBJ1-5; D uncertain. In germline, CDR1 is SNHLY, CDR2 FYNNEI. V was cut by 6 bases and J by 4 bases, with 7 bases left in between. There are 12 residues in the CDR3. CDR3 in amino acids: CASRRANQPQHF. CDR3 nucleotide sequence: TGTGCCAGCAGACGGGCGAATCAGCCCCAGCATTTT.

The gene calls are TRBV9 and TRBJ2-2; D may match TRBD1 or TRBD2 (5 bases each). The CDR3 extends over 16 amino acids. Germline V gives CDR1 SGDLS, CDR2 YYNGEE. The V gene lost 0 bases and the J gene lost 0 bases, with 9 bases spanning the gap. This CDR3 reads CASSVAGGTNTGELFF. CDR3 nucleotides: TGTGCCAGCAGCGTAGCTGGGGGTACGAACACCGGGGAGCTGTTTTTT.

This chain connects TRBV18 to TRBJ1-5; 9 bases fit TRBD1. Unmatched junction bases numbered 7, after V lost 3 bases and J lost 4 bases. Per germline, CDR1 KGHSH and CDR2 LQKENI. CDR3 length equals 16 residues. In DNA form, the CDR3 reads TGTGCCAGCTCACCCCGCGGGGACAGGGTTAATCAGCCCCAGCATTTT. Its translation: CASSPRGDRVNQPQHF. The full variable domain, rest sourced from reference TRBV18 and TRBJ1-5, is NAGVMQNPRHLVRRRGQEARLRCSPMKGHSHVYWYRQLPEEGLKFMVYLQKENIIDESGMPKERFSAEFPKEGPSILRIQQVVRGDSAAYFCASSPRGDRVNQPQHFGDGTRLSIL.

The rearrangement joins TRBV5-1 to TRBJ1-3; possibly TRBD1 for D (6 bases). The CDR3 totals 18 residues. V was clipped by 0 bases and J by 2 bases, with 18 bases between them. Per the germline V gene, CDR1 is SGHRS and CDR2 is YFSETQ. The DNA for the CDR3 is TGCGCCAGCAGCTTGGGCGGTACGGGGGCCTCAGCTGGAAACACCATATATTTT. This codes for CASSLGGTGASAGNTIYF. The variable domain in full, completed from reference TRBV5-1 and TRBJ1-3, reads KAGVTQTPRYLIKTRGQQVTLSCSPISGHRSVSWYQQTPGQGLQFLFEYFSETQRNKGNFPGRFSGRQFSNSRSEMNVSTLELGDSALYLCASSLGGTGASAGNTIYFGEGSWLTVV.

This chain links TRBV19 with TRBJ2-7, with 8 bases that match TRBD2. V lost 6 bases, J lost 0 bases, and 7 bases stayed unmatched. There are 15 residues in the CDR3. Germline V lookup: CDR1 LNHDA, CDR2 SQIVND (reference sequence). Here the CDR3 reads CASSQLAAVSYEQYF. DNA of the CDR3: TGTGCCAGTAGCCAACTAGCGGCGGTCTCCTACGAGCAGTACTTC.

The gene calls are TRBV2 and TRBJ2-3; TRBD1 might be the D (5 bases). Germline-derived CDR1 and CDR2 are SNHLY and FYNNEI. The CDR3 has 15 residues. Trimming shortened V by 7 bases and J by 2 bases, and 16 bases separated the two germline ends. CDR3 nucleotide sequence: TGTGCCAGCATTAGGGGCCCGGCGGACACAGATACGCAGTATTTT. Encoded protein: CASIRGPADTDTQYF.

On this clone itself: An end of the junction differs from the germline gene, which may be a read error. Here the CDR3 reads CASSDLEIGQVVF. The CDR3 DNA is TGCGCCAGCTCCGATCTTGAAATCGGACAGGTGGTTTTT. This chain uses TRBV5-1 with TRBJ2-2; the match to TRBD1 covers 7 bases. CDR1 is SGHRS, CDR2 YFSETQ, per germline. The CDR3 is made up of 13 amino acids.

In regard to this clone: Within the sample, other DNA sequences also encode this same CDR3. The V and J genes are TRBV7-9 and TRBJ1-1; D might be TRBD1 (6 bases). Germline CDR1 is SEHNR and CDR2 is FQNEAQ (reference sequence). Trimming removed 1 base from V and 4 bases from J, with 7 bases in between. The CDR3 loop spans 13 amino acids. CDR3 residues: CASSLGGGTEAFF. DNA of the CDR3: TGTGCCAGCAGCTTAGGAGGGGGCACTGAAGCTTTCTTT.

This rearrangement joins TRBV19 to TRBJ2-1; a weak D match, TRBD2 (6 bases). With 3 bases removed from V and 5 bases from J, the gap between germline ends came to 11 bases. The length of the CDR3 is 14 residues. Germline V CDR1 and CDR2: LNHDA, SQIVND (reference sequence). CDR3 coding DNA: TGTGCCAGTAGTATCCCGCCGGGGGACAATGAGCAGTTCTTC. Translating it yields CASSIPPGDNEQFF. The variable domain in full, with the rest retrieved from reference TRBV19 and TRBJ2-1, is DGGITQSPKYLFRKEGQNVTLSCEQNLNHDAMYWYRQDPGQGLRLIYYSQIVNDFQKGDIAEGYSVSREKKESFPLTVTSAQKNPTAFYLCASSIPPGDNEQFFGPGTRLTVL.

The rearrangement joins TRBV6-1 to TRBJ2-7; D might be TRBD1 (6 bases). The CDR3 is 14 residues long. CDR1 MNHNS and CDR2 SASEGT come from the germline V gene. Trimming took off 4 bases at V and 2 bases at J, with 12 bases between the two ends. CDR3 bases: TGTGCCAGCAGTGTATCAGGGGACCCCTACGAGCAGTACTTC. Amino acid sequence: CASSVSGDPYEQYF.

The J gene is TRBJ2-1, the V gene TRBV27; 8 bases line up with TRBD2. Germline assignment: CDR1 MNHEY and CDR2 SMNVEV (reference sequence). The CDR3 contains 16 residues. V was clipped by 5 bases and J by 1 base; unmatched bases: 7. CDR3 sequence: CASSGNSGNSYNEQFF. CDR3 bases: TGTGCCAGCAGTGGTAATAGCGGGAATTCCTACAATGAGCAGTTCTTC.

The V call is TRBV11-1, the J call TRBJ2-5; D could derive from TRBD1 or TRBD2 (5 bases each). Trimming shortened V by 5 bases and J by 7 bases, and 17 bases separated the two germline ends. Germline assignment: CDR1 SGHAT and CDR2 FQDESV (reference sequence). The CDR3 sequence is 14 residues long. Here the CDR3 reads CASSPGTAGRTQYF. CDR3 DNA sequence: TGTGCCAGCAGCCCAGGGACCGCCGGCCGGACCCAGTACTTC.

CDR3 bases: TGTGCCAGCAGCTTAGAAGGCGGGACCTACGAGCAGTACTTC. Amino acid sequence: CASSLEGGTYEQYF. The chain recombines TRBV7-9 with TRBJ2-7; tentative D call: TRBD2 (6 bases). Germline CDR1 reads SEHNR; CDR2 reads FQNEAQ (reference sequence). The CDR3 runs to 14 residues. Trimming took off 1 base at V and 2 bases at J, with 9 bases between the two ends.

The chain combines TRBV10-3 with TRBJ2-7; 8 bases line up with TRBD1. V lost 2 bases, J lost 5 bases, and 8 bases stayed unmatched. CDR1 is ENHRY, CDR2 SYGVKD, per germline. The CDR3 length is 15 residues. Here the CDR3 reads CAISEGQGDLDEQYF. As DNA, the CDR3 is TGTGCCATCAGTGAGGGACAGGGCGATCTCGACGAGCAGTACTTC.

V usage is TRBV5-1 and J usage is TRBJ2-3; no clear D. Trimming took 0 bases from V and 0 from J, leaving 11 bases between them. CDR3 length equals 16 residues. Germline CDR1 reads SGHRS; CDR2 reads YFSETQ. CDR3: CASSLDSQLSTDTQYF. DNA for the CDR3: TGCGCCAGCAGCTTGGATTCCCAGCTCAGCACAGATACGCAGTATTTT.

The gene calls are TRBV19 and TRBJ2-2; 11 bases agree with TRBD2. The CDR3 sequence is 16 residues long. With 3 bases clipped from V and 2 bases from J, the junction kept 2 bases outside the gene matches. CDR1 is LNHDA and CDR2 is SQIVND in the germline V gene (reference sequence). This CDR3 is CASSMTSGANTGELFF. The CDR3 DNA reads as TGTGCCAGTAGTATGACTAGCGGGGCAAACACCGGGGAGCTGTTTTTT.

This rearrangement joins TRBV18 to TRBJ1-5, with D hard to call. CDR3 length: 13 residues. V was cut by 1 base and J by 6 bases, with 7 bases left in between. The germline gives CDR1 KGHSH, CDR2 LQKENI. The chain's CDR3 is CASSPRDLQPQHF. CDR3 sequence (DNA): TGTGCCAGCTCACCACGGGATCTTCAGCCCCAGCATTTT.

The V and J genes are TRBV7-9 and TRBJ1-1; tentative D call: TRBD1 (6 bases). V was clipped by 8 bases and J by 4 bases, with 17 bases between them. Germline values: CDR1 SEHNR, CDR2 FQNEAQ (reference sequence). This CDR3 contains 14 residues. The CDR3 DNA is TGTGCCAGCCTCCCGCAGGGGTCAAGCACTGAAGCTTTCTTT. As protein: CASLPQGSSTEAFF.

V is TRBV5-1 and J is TRBJ2-1, with 15 bases identical to TRBD2. V was pared by 0 bases and J by 6 bases, with 10 bases of the junction left unmatched. CDR3 length equals 19 residues. CDR1 is SGHRS and CDR2 is YFSETQ in the germline V gene. CDR3 sequence: CASSLARTSGRVGFNEQFF. DNA for the CDR3: TGCGCCAGCAGCTTGGCGCGGACTAGCGGGAGGGTGGGGTTCAATGAGCAGTTCTTC.